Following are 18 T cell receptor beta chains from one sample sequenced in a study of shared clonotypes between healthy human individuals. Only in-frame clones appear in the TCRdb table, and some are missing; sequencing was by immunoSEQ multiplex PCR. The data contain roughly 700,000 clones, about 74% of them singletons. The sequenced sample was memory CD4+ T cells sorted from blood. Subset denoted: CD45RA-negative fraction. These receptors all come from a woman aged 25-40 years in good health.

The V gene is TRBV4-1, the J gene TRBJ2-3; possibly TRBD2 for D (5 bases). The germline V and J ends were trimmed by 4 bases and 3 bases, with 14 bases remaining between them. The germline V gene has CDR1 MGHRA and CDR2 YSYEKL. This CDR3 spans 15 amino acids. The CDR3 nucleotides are TGCGCCAGCAGCCGTCTGCCGGAGGTAACAGATACGCAGTATTTT. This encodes CASSRLPEVTDTQYF.

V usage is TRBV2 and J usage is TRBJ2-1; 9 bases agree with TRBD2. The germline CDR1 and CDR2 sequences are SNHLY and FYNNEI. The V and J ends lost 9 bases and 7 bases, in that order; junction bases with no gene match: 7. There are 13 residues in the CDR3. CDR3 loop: CASAGTSRNEQFF. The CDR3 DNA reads TGTGCCAGTGCCGGGACTAGCCGGAATGAGCAGTTCTTC.

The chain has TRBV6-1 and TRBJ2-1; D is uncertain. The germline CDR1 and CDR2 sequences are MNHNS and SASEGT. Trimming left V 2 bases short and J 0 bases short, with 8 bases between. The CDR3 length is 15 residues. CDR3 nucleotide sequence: TGTGCCAGCAGTGAACTCGTGAGCTCCTACAATGAGCAGTTCTTC. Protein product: CASSELVSSYNEQFF.

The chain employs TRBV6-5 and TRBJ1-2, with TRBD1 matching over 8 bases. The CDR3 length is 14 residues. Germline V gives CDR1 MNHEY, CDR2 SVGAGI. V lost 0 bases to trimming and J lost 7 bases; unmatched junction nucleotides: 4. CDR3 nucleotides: TGTGCCAGCAGTTACTCCCAGACAGGGGCTGGCTACACCTTC. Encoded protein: CASSYSQTGAGYTF.

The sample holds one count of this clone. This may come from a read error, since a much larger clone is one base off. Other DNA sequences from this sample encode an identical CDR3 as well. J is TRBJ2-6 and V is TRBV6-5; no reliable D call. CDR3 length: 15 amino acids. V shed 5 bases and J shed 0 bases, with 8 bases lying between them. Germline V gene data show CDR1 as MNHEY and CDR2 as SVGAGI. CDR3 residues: CASSPLYSGANVLTF. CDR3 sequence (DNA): TGTGCCAGCAGTCCCCTATACTCTGGGGCCAACGTCCTGACTTTC.

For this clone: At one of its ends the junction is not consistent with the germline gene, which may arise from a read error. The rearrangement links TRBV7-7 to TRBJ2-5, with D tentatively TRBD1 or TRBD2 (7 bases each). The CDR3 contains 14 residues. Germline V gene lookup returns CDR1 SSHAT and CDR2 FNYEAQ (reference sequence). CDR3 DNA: TGTGCTAGCAGCTTAGCTCCAGGGGGGGGGACCCAGTACTTC. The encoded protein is CASSLAPGGGTQYF.

CDR3 in DNA: TGTGCCAGCAGCGCCCAAGTGATGAGTCTTTACAATGAGCAGTTCTTC. Translating it yields CASSAQVMSLYNEQFF. V is TRBV5-8 and J is TRBJ2-1; no reliable D call. Germline CDR1 SGHTS, CDR2 YDEGEE. V was pared by 4 bases and J by 4 bases, with 18 bases between. The CDR3 consists of 16 residues.

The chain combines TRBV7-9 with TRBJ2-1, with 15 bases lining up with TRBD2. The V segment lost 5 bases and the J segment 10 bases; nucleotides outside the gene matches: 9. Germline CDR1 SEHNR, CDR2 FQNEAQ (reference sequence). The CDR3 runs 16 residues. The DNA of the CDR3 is TGTGCCAGCAGCCGATATGGACTAGCGGGAGGGTGGGAGCAGTTCTTC. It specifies CASSRYGLAGGWEQFF.

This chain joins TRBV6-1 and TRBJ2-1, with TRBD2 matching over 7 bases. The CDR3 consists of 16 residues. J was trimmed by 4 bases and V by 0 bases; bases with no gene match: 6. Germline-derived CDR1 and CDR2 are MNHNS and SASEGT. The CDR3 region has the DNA TGTGCCAGCAGTGAAGCGCTAGCGGAACCATACAATGAGCAGTTCTTC. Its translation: CASSEALAEPYNEQFF.

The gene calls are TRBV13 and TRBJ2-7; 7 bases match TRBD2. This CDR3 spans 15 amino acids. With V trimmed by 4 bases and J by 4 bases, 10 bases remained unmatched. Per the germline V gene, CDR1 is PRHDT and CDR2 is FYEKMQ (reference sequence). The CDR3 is CASSSSPREGYEQYF. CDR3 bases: TGTGCCAGCAGCTCTTCCCCCAGGGAGGGTTACGAGCAGTACTTC.

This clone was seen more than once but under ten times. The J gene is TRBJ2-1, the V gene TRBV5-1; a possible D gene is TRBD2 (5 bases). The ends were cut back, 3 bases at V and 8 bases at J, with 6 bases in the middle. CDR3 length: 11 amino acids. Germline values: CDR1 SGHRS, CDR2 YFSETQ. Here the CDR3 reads CASSSLDEQFF. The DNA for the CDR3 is TGCGCCAGCAGCTCACTAGATGAGCAGTTCTTC.

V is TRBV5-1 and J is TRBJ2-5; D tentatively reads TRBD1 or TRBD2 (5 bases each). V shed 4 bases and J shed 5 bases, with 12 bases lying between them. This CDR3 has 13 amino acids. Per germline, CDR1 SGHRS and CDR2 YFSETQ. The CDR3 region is CASSPGTGETQYF. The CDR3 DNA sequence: TGCGCCAGCAGCCCCGGGACCGGGGAGACCCAGTACTTC.

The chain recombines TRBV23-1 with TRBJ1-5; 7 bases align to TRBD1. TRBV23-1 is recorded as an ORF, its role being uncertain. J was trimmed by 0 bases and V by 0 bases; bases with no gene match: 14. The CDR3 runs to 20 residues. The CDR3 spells CASSQSRVGTASYSNQPQHF. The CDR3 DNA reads TGCGCCAGCAGTCAATCGAGGGTTGGGACAGCGAGCTATAGCAATCAGCCCCAGCATTTT.

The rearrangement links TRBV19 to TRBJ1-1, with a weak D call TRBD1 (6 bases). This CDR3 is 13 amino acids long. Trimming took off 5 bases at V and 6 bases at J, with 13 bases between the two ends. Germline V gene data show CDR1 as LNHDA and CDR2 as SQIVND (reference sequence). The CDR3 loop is CASSAWTESEAFF. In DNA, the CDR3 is TGTGCCAGTAGTGCATGGACAGAGTCTGAAGCTTTCTTT.

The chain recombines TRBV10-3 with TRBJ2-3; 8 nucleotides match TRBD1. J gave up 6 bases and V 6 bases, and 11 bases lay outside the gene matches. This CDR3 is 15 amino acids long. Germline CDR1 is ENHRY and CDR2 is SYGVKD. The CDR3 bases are TGTGCCATCAGCGACACCCGGACAGGGTCCGATACGCAGTATTTT. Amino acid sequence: CAISDTRTGSDTQYF.

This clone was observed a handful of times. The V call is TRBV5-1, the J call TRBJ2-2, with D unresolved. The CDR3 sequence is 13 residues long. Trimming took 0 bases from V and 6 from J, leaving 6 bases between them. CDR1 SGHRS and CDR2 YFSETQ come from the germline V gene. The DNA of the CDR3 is TGCGCCAGCAGCTTGGTTGGGGCCGGGGAGCTGTTTTTT. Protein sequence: CASSLVGAGELFF. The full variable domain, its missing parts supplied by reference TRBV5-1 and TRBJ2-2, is KAGVTQTPRYLIKTRGQQVTLSCSPISGHRSVSWYQQTPGQGLQFLFEYFSETQRNKGNFPGRFSGRQFSNSRSEMNVSTLELGDSALYLCASSLVGAGELFFGEGSRLTVL.

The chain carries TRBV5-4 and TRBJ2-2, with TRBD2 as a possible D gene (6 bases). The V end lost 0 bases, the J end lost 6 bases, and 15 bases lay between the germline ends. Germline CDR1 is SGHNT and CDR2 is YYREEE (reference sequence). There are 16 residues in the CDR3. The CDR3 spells CASSLDPGPGAGELFF. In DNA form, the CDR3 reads TGTGCCAGCAGCTTGGACCCGGGGCCGGGGGCCGGGGAGCTGTTTTTT.

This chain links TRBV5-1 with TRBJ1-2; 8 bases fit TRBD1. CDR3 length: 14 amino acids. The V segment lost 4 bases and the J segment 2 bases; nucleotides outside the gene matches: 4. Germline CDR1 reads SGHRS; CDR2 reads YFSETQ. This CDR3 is CASSTRQGNYGYTF. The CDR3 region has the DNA TGCGCCAGCAGCACTAGACAGGGGAACTATGGCTACACCTTC.